This TCR beta chain is from a study of blood T cells in healthy people across ages. Study background: About one barcoded TCR beta cDNA was captured per two T cells. Notes on the study in general: Significant beta diversity loss was already apparent by age roughly 43, declining roughly linearly. Long-lived donors exceeded aged donors in naive CD4+ cells and diversity.

About this clonotype itself: Its antigen is not known.

It was with a sample-barcoded 5' primer and a J-beta primer mix that a second PCR of about 6 to 12 cycles was run. TCRdb called the 5' RACE reads again in MiXCR, with one record for every CDR3 protein. The repertoire holds around 1,900,000 distinct CDR3 sequences, about 39% seen once, with under 25% in the top ten. Trimming pared 7 bases from V and 3 bases from J, leaving 15 bases between. This CDR3 has 14 residues. For every donor, a draw yielded ten milliliters of peripheral blood. What was sequenced was blood. This sequence originates from a human donor in good health. The chain carries TRBV12-3 or TRBV12-4 and TRBJ1-1; D possibly corresponds to TRBD1 (6 bases). The CDR3 sequence: CASTDTQGYTEAFF. In DNA, the CDR3 is TGTGCCAGCACCGATACACAGGGCTACACTGAAGCTTTCTTT.